This entry lists 10 T cell receptor beta chains sequenced from one sample in a study of OX40 agonist ivuxolimab in advanced cancers. Sequencing was performed with immunoSEQ multiplex PCR; in TCRdb, only in-frame clones are kept and a portion is missing. This sample has about 62,000 clones, with around four fifths found just once. The sequences come from CD4+ or CD8+ T cells sorted from blood, collected in a trial of the OX40 agonist ivuxolimab. Receptor source: an adult with an advanced solid tumor such as melanoma, head and neck, liver or kidney cancer.

This clone was counted a single time. The V and J genes are TRBV10-3 and TRBJ2-3, with a tentative D call TRBD1 (6 bases). Per germline, CDR1 ENHRY and CDR2 SYGVKD. CDR3 length: 14 amino acids. V was pared by 4 bases and J by 1 base, with 9 bases between. This chain's CDR3 is CAISAWGRTDTQYF. The CDR3 coding sequence is TGTGCCATCAGTGCATGGGGGCGCACAGATACGCAGTATTTT.

This clone was seen just once. The V call is TRBV14, the J call TRBJ1-6; 7 nucleotides line up with TRBD1. V lost 4 bases to trimming and J lost 7 bases; unmatched junction nucleotides: 7. CDR3 length equals 15 residues. Germline CDR1 is SGHDN and CDR2 is FVKESK. DNA for the CDR3: TGTGCCAGCAGCCTACGACAGGGATTGAATTCACCCCTCCACTTT. This gives the protein CASSLRQGLNSPLHF.

The rearrangement links TRBV28 to TRBJ2-5; D is possibly TRBD2 (6 bases). CDR3 size: 13 residues. Germline V lookup: CDR1 MDHEN, CDR2 SYDVKM. Trimming left V 6 bases short and J 5 bases short, with 13 bases between. The CDR3 loop reads CASSSRGWETQYF. The CDR3 region has the DNA TGTGCCAGCAGCTCGCGGGGCTGGGAGACCCAGTACTTC.

The rearrangement joins TRBV4-1 to TRBJ1-1; D perhaps matches TRBD1 (5 bases). Germline loops: CDR1 MGHRA, CDR2 YSYEKL. Trimming took 4 bases from V and 2 from J, leaving 11 bases between them. This CDR3 region has 14 residues. The CDR3 spells CASSPGLSNTEAFF. CDR3 nucleotide sequence: TGCGCCAGCAGCCCGGGACTGAGCAACACTGAAGCTTTCTTT.

This chain links TRBV2 with TRBJ2-1; possibly TRBD2 for D (5 bases). V lost 7 bases and J 1 base, leaving 11 bases between the germline ends. Germline CDR1 SNHLY, CDR2 FYNNEI. This CDR3 spans 14 amino acids. The CDR3, as DNA: TGTGCCAGCATGACGGGCGGGTCCTACAATGAGCAGTTCTTC. Protein: CASMTGGSYNEQFF.

This chain joins TRBV2 and TRBJ2-5; perhaps TRBD2 as D (6 bases). This CDR3 has 15 amino acids. V was shortened by 4 bases and J by 3 bases, with 15 bases between the two germline ends. Germline V gives CDR1 SNHLY, CDR2 FYNNEI. CDR3 region: CASSGSGSIKETQYF. The CDR3 DNA reads TGTGCCAGCAGTGGTAGCGGCTCGATAAAAGAGACCCAGTACTTC. The full variable domain, completed using reference TRBV2 and TRBJ2-5, is EPEVTQTPSHQVTQMGQEVILRCVPISNHLYFYWYRQILGQKVEFLVSFYNNEISEKSEIFDDQFSVERPDGSNFTLKIRSTKLEDSAMYFCASSGSGSIKETQYFGPGTRLLVL.

The chain links TRBV6-1 to TRBJ2-6; maybe TRBD2 (6 bases). CDR3 length equals 15 residues. Germline lookup yields CDR1 MNHNS and CDR2 SASEGT. Trimming shortened V by 4 bases and J by 0 bases, and 7 bases separated the two germline ends. Here the CDR3 DNA reads TGTGCCAGCAGTGGCGGGGCCTCTGGGGCCAACGTCCTGACTTTC. Protein: CASSGGASGANVLTF.

V gene TRBV2 combines with J gene TRBJ1-6; D not resolved. The CDR3 is 13 residues long. With 4 bases removed from V and 5 bases from J, the gap between germline ends came to 6 bases. Germline CDR1 reads SNHLY; CDR2 reads FYNNEI. CDR3 coding DNA: TGTGCCAGCAGTGGGCAGAATAATTCACCCCTCCACTTT. Its translation: CASSGQNNSPLHF.

The CDR3 is CASSNRDTSGANVLTF. As DNA, the CDR3 is TGCGCCAGCAGCAACCGGGACACCTCTGGGGCCAACGTCCTGACTTTC. The chain is built from TRBV5-1 and TRBJ2-6; a weak D match, TRBD1 (6 bases). The CDR3 has 16 residues. V was clipped by 4 bases and J by 0 bases, with 11 bases between them. Germline lookup yields CDR1 SGHRS and CDR2 YFSETQ.

This chain joins TRBV19 and TRBJ2-1; a weak D match, TRBD1 (5 bases). Germline V gene sequence: CDR1 LNHDA, CDR2 SQIVND (reference sequence). Trimming removed 3 bases at V and 0 bases at J, with 12 bases between. CDR3 length equals 16 residues. Written as DNA, the CDR3 is TGTGCCAGTAGTATTTGGAACAGGTTCTCCTACAATGAGCAGTTCTTC. This translates into CASSIWNRFSYNEQFF.